The 13 T cell receptor beta chains listed next were all sequenced from one sample in a study of shared clonotypes between healthy human individuals. Clones were read by immunoSEQ multiplex PCR, and TCRdb kept only the in-frame ones, dropping some. Of around 640,000 clones in the sample, roughly 96% were seen once. CD45RO negativity and positive selection for CCR7 defined naive CD8 cells, a population that excluded terminally differentiated effector memory CD45RA+ cells. Sequenced input: naive CD8+ T cells sorted from blood. The receptors here all came from a woman aged 25-40 years in good health.

The chain links TRBV28 to TRBJ2-7, with D tentatively TRBD2 (5 bases). The V end lost 3 bases, the J end lost 1 base, and 16 bases lay between the germline ends. The germline V gene has CDR1 MDHEN and CDR2 SYDVKM. The length of the CDR3 is 16 residues. This CDR3 reads CASSFSMSGISYEQYF. The CDR3 DNA sequence: TGTGCCAGCAGTTTTTCTATGAGCGGTATTTCCTACGAGCAGTACTTC.

This clone was counted a single time. The chain joins TRBV28 to TRBJ1-2, with D possibly matching TRBD1 (5 bases). Trimming cost V 1 base and J 6 bases, with 12 bases left between them. Germline V CDR1 and CDR2: MDHEN, SYDVKM. CDR3 length: 14 residues. The CDR3 nucleotides are TGTGCCAGCAGTTTATTTTCAGGGTTGGATGGCTACACCTTC. It specifies CASSLFSGLDGYTF.

The J gene is TRBJ1-5, the V gene TRBV6-1, with TRBD1 as a possible D gene (5 bases). CDR3 length: 13 residues. Germline-derived CDR1 and CDR2 are MNHNS and SASEGT. V was shortened by 9 bases and J by 0 bases, with 9 bases between the two germline ends. In DNA form, the CDR3 reads TGTGCCAGTCAGGGTTATAGCAATCAGCCCCAGCATTTT. Amino acid sequence: CASQGYSNQPQHF.

CDR3 sequence (DNA): TGTGCCAGCACCCTGGGGCCACGAGGTTCGGACACTGAAGCTTTCTTT. As protein: CASTLGPRGSDTEAFF. The chain links TRBV28 to TRBJ1-1; maybe TRBD1 (5 bases). The CDR3 is 16 residues long. The germline CDR1 and CDR2 sequences are MDHEN and SYDVKM. V lost 7 bases and J 3 bases, leaving 21 bases between the germline ends.

V is TRBV21-1 and J is TRBJ2-1; the D call in the table, TRBD2, was not verified against the DNA. TRBV21-1 is labeled a pseudogene. CDR3 size: 15 residues. As DNA, the CDR3 is TGTGCCATCGATCCCCGGGGAAGATCCTACAATGAGCAGTTCTTC. Its protein is CAIDPRGRSYNEQFF.

The chain couples TRBV4-1 to TRBJ2-1; no reliable D call. The V end lost 0 bases, the J end lost 9 bases, and 6 bases lay between the germline ends. CDR3 length: 12 residues. Germline V CDR1 and CDR2: MGHRA, YSYEKL. The CDR3 here is CASSQDSREQFF. CDR3 bases: TGCGCCAGCAGCCAAGATAGCCGTGAGCAGTTCTTC.

DNA for the CDR3: TGTGCCAGTGATGGGGGCTCCGGGGAGACCCAGTACTTC. Translating gives CASDGGSGETQYF. The chain joins TRBV19 to TRBJ2-5; possibly TRBD1 for D (6 bases). V lost 8 bases to trimming and J lost 5 bases, with 15 bases between them. Germline CDR1 and CDR2: LNHDA and SQIVND (reference sequence). The CDR3 sequence is 13 residues long. Based on the CDR3 plus reference TRBV19 and TRBJ2-5, the full variable domain is DGGITQSPKYLFRKEGQNVTLSCEQNLNHDAMYWYRQDPGQGLRLIYYSQIVNDFQKGDIAEGYSVSREKKESFPLTVTSAQKNPTAFYLCASDGGSGETQYFGPGTRLLVL.

J is TRBJ1-6 and V is TRBV27; D call uncertain. CDR1 MNHEY and CDR2 SMNVEV come from the germline V gene (reference sequence). The V end lost 6 bases, the J end lost 8 bases, and 11 bases lay between the germline ends. The CDR3 sequence is 13 residues long. As DNA, the CDR3 is TGTGCCAGCAGGTTCGGCGATTATTCACCCCTCCACTTT. Translation: CASRFGDYSPLHF.

As for this clone: This sample includes further DNA sequences coding for the same CDR3. V gene TRBV28 combines with J gene TRBJ1-5, with 11 bases aligning to TRBD1. Germline loops: CDR1 MDHEN, CDR2 SYDVKM. With 5 bases clipped from V and 6 bases from J, the junction kept 3 bases outside the gene matches. The CDR3 consists of 14 residues. The CDR3 region has the DNA TGTGCCAGCAGTCTCGGACAGGGGGCTCAGCCCCAGCATTTT. It is translated as CASSLGQGAQPQHF.

The chain recombines TRBV6-5 with TRBJ2-1, with TRBD2 matching over 8 bases. The V gene end was trimmed by 2 bases and the J gene end by 7 bases; junction bases not matched to a gene: 7. This CDR3 is built from 15 residues. The germline CDR1 and CDR2 sequences are MNHEY and SVGAGI. CDR3 DNA sequence: TGTGCCAGCAGTTACGTGGCGGGAGGTAGTAATGAGCAGTTCTTC. Its translation is CASSYVAGGSNEQFF.

This clone was observed a single time. This rearrangement joins TRBV4-1 to TRBJ2-7; D is undetermined. Trimming removed 0 bases at V and 0 bases at J, with 15 bases between. This CDR3 spans 17 amino acids. CDR1 and CDR2 from the germline V gene are MGHRA and YSYEKL. The CDR3 DNA reads as TGCGCCAGCAGCCAAGACGAAAGGTCGCAACGCTCCTACGAGCAGTACTTC. Amino acids: CASSQDERSQRSYEQYF.

The chain carries TRBV5-4 and TRBJ2-5; tentatively, D is TRBD1 (6 bases). Germline values: CDR1 SGHNT, CDR2 YYREEE (reference sequence). Trimming took off 0 bases at V and 3 bases at J, with 6 bases between the two ends. The CDR3 length is 13 residues. CDR3 region: CASSLEGEETQYF. The DNA of the CDR3 is TGTGCCAGCAGCTTGGAGGGGGAAGAGACCCAGTACTTC.

The rearrangement joins TRBV9 to TRBJ1-1, with a tentative D call TRBD1 (5 bases). V was cut by 4 bases and J by 7 bases, with 14 bases left in between. The CDR3 sequence is 13 residues long. The germline gives CDR1 SGDLS, CDR2 YYNGEE. The CDR3 bases are TGTGCCAGCAGCCCCCGCTCAGGGATTGAAGCTTTCTTT. Its translation: CASSPRSGIEAFF.